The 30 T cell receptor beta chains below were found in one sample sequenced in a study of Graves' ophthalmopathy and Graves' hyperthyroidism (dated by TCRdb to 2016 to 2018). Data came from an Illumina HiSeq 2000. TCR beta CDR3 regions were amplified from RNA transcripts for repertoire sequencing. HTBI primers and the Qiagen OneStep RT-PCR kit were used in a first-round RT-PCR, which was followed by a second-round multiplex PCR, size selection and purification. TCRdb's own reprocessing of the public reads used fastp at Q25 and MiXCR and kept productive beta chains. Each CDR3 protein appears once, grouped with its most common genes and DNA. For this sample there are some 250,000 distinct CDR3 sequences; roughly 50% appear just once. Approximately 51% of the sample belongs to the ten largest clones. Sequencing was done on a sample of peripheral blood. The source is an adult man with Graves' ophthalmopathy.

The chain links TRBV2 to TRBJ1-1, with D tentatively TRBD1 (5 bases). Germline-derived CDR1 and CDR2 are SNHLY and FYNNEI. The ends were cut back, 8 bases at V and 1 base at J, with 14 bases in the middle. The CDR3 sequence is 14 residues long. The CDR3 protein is CASLTGRGNTEAFF. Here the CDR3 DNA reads TGTGCCAGCCTGACGGGGAGGGGGAACACTGAAGCTTTCTTT.

The CDR3: CASSVEGVNQPQHF. The DNA for the CDR3 is TGTGCCAGCAGCGTAGAGGGGGTCAATCAGCCCCAGCATTTT. The V call is TRBV9, the J call TRBJ1-5; D is perhaps TRBD1 (6 bases). The CDR3 has 14 residues. Germline assignment: CDR1 SGDLS and CDR2 YYNGEE. Trimming stripped 0 bases from V and 3 bases from J, with 7 bases between. Combining the CDR3 with reference TRBV9 and TRBJ1-5 gives the whole variable domain DSGVTQTPKHLITATGQRVTLRCSPRSGDLSVYWYQQSLDQGLQFLIQYYNGEERAKGNILERFSAQQFPDLHSELNLSSLELGDSALYFCASSVEGVNQPQHFGDGTRLSIL.

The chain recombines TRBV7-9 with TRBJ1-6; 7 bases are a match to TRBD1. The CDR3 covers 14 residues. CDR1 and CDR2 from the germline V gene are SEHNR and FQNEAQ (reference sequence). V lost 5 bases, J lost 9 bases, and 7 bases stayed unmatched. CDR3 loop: CASSHRGRGSPLHF. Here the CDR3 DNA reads TGTGCCAGCAGCCACAGGGGACGGGGTTCACCCCTCCACTTT.

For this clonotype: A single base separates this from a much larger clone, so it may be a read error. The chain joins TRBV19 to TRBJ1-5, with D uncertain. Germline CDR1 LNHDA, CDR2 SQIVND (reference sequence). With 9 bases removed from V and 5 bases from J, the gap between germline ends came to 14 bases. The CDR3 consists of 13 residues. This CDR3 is CASRTEDDQPQHF. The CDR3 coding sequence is TGTGCCAGCCGGACGGAGGATGATCAGCCCCAGCATTTT.

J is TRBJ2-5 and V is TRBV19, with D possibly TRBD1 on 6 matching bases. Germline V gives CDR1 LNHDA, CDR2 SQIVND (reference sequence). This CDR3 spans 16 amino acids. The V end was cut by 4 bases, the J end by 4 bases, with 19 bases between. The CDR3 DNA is TGTGCCAGTAGTAGGGCAGGGGCCCCAGTCGGAGAGACCCAGTACTTC. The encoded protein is CASSRAGAPVGETQYF.

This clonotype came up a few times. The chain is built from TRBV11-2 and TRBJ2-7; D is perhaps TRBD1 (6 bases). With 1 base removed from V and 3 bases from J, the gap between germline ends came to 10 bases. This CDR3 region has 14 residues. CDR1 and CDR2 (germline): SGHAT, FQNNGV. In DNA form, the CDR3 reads TGTGCCAGCAGCTTAGGGGGGCTCTACTACGAGCAGTACTTC. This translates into CASSLGGLYYEQYF.

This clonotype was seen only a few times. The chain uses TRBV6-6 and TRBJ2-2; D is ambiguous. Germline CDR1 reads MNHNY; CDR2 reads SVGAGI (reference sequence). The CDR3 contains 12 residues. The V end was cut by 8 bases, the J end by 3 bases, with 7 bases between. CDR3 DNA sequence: TGTGCCAGCTCGTTATACACCGGGGAGCTGTTTTTT. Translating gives CASSLYTGELFF.

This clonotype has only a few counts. The CDR3 nucleotides are TGTGCCAGCAGCGAGGAGGACAGTGGGAATTCACCCCTCCACTTT. This sequence encodes CASSEEDSGNSPLHF. V gene TRBV9 combines with J gene TRBJ1-6; D might be TRBD1 (6 bases). V lost 3 bases, J lost 7 bases, and 14 bases lay in between. CDR1 SGDLS and CDR2 YYNGEE come from the germline V gene. The CDR3 contains 15 residues.

DNA for the CDR3: TGTGCCAGCAGTTTTATCGGAGAGACCCAGTACTTC. Its translation: CASSFIGETQYF. The chain recombines TRBV12-3 or TRBV12-4 with TRBJ2-5, with no clear D. Trimming took off 3 bases at V and 4 bases at J, with 6 bases between the two ends. This CDR3 spans 12 amino acids.

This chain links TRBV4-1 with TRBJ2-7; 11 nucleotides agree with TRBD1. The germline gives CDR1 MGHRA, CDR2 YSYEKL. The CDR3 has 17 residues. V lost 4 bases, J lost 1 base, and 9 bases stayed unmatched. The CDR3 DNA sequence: TGCGCCAGCAGCCTGACATCGGACAGGGGGCTTTCCTACGAGCAGTACTTC. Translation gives CASSLTSDRGLSYEQYF.

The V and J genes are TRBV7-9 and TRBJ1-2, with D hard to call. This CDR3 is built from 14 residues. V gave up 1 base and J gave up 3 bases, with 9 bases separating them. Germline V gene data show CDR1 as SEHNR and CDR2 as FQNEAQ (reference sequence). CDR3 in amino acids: CASSLDPSYYGYTF. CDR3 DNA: TGTGCCAGCAGCTTAGATCCTAGTTACTATGGCTACACCTTC.

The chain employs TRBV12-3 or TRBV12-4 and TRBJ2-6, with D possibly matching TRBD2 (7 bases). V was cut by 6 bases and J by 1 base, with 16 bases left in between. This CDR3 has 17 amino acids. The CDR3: CASRGGGYGSGANVLTF. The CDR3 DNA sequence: TGTGCCAGCAGAGGGGGGGGGTATGGGTCTGGGGCCAACGTCCTGACTTTC.

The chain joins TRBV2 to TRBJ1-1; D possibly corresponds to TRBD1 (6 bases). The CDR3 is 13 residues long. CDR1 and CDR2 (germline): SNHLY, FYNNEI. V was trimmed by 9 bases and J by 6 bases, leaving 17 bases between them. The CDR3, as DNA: TGTGCCAGTTCTTTAGGGGGTTCCCCTGAAGCTTTCTTT. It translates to CASSLGGSPEAFF.

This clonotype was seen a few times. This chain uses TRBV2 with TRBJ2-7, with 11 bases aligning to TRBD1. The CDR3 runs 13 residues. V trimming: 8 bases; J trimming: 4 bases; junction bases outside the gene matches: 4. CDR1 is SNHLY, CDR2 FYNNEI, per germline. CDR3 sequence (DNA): TGTGCCAGCGGACAGGGGGCTTTGTACGAGCAGTACTTC. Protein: CASGQGALYEQYF. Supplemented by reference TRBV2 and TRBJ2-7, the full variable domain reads EPEVTQTPSHQVTQMGQEVILRCVPISNHLYFYWYRQILGQKVEFLVSFYNNEISEKSEIFDDQFSVERPDGSNFTLKIRSTKLEDSAMYFCASGQGALYEQYFGPGTRLTVT.

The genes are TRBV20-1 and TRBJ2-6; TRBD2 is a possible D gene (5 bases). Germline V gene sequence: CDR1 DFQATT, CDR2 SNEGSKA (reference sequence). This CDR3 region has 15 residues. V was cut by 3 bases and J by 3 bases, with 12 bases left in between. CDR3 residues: CSASIAPFGANVLTF. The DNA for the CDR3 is TGCAGTGCTAGTATAGCGCCTTTTGGGGCCAACGTCCTGACTTTC.

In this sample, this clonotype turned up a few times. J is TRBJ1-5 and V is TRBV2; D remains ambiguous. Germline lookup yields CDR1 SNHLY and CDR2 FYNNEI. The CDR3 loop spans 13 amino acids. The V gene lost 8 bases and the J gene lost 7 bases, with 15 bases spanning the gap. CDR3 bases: TGTGCCAGCGTGAAGGCACCCCCCCAGCCCCAGCATTTT. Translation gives CASVKAPPQPQHF.

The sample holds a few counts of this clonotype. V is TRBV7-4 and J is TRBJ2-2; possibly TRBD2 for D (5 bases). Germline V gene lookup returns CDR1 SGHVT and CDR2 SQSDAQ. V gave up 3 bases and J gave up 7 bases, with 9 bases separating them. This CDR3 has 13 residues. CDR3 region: CASSLLGSGELFF. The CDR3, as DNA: TGTGCCAGCAGCTTGTTAGGGAGCGGGGAGCTGTTTTTT. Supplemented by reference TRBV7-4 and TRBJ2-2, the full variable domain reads GAGVSQSPRYKVAKRGRDVALRCDSISGHVTLYWYRQTLGQGSEVLTYSQSDAQRDKSGRPSGRFSAERPERSVSTLKIQRTEQGDSAVYLCASSLLGSGELFFGEGSRLTVL.

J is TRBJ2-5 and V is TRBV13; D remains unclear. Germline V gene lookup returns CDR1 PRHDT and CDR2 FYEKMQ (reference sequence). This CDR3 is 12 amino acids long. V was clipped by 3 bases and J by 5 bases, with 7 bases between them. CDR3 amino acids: CASSFAAETQYF. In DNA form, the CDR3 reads TGTGCCAGCAGCTTTGCCGCGGAGACCCAGTACTTC.

The CDR3 DNA reads TGTGCCAGCAGTGGTTCAGGCCCCAACTATGGCTACACCTTC. It codes for CASSGSGPNYGYTF. This chain links TRBV6-1 with TRBJ1-2; D is ambiguous. The CDR3 contains 14 residues. The germline V and J ends were trimmed by 4 bases and 2 bases, with 11 bases remaining between them. Germline-derived CDR1 and CDR2 are MNHNS and SASEGT.

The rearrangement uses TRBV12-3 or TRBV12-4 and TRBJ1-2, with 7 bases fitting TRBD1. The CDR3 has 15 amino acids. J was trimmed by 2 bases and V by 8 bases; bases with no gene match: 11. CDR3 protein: CASGQTSTGNYGYTF. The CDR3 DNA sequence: TGTGCCAGCGGTCAAACCTCGACAGGGAACTATGGCTACACCTTC.

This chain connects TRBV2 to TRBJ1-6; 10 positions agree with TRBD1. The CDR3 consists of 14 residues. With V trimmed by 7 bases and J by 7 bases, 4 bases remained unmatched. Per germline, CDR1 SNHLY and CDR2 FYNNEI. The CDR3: CASNPGQGNSPLHF. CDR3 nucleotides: TGTGCCAGCAACCCGGGACAGGGGAATTCACCCCTCCACTTT.

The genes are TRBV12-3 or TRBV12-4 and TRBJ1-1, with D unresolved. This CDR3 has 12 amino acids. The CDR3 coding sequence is TGTGCTAGTGGTTTGGACTTAACCGGGGCTTTCTTT. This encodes CASGLDLTGAFF.

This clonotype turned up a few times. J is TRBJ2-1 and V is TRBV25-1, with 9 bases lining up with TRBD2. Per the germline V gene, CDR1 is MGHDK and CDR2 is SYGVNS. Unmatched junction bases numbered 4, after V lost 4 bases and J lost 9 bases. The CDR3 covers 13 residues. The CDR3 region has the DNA TGTGCCAGCAGTGTTAGCGGGAGTACTGAGCAGTTCTTC. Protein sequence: CASSVSGSTEQFF. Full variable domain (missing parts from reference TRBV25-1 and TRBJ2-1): EADIYQTPRYLVIGTGKKITLECSQTMGHDKMYWYQQDPGMELHLIHYSYGVNSTEKGDLSSESTVSRIRTEHFPLTLESARPSHTSQYLCASSVSGSTEQFFGPGTRLTVL.

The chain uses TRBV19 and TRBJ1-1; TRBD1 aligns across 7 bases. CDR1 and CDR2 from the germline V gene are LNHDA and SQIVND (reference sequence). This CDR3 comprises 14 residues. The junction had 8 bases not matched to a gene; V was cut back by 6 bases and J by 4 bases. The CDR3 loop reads CASRPTGSTTEAFF. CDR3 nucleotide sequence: TGTGCCAGTAGACCGACAGGGTCGACCACTGAAGCTTTCTTT. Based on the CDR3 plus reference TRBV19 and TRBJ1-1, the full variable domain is DGGITQSPKYLFRKEGQNVTLSCEQNLNHDAMYWYRQDPGQGLRLIYYSQIVNDFQKGDIAEGYSVSREKKESFPLTVTSAQKNPTAFYLCASRPTGSTTEAFFGQGTRLTVV.

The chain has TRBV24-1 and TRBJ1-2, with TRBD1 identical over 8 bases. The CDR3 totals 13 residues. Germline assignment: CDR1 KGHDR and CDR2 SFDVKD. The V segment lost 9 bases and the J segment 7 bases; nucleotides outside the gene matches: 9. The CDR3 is CATEDRGFGGYTF. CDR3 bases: TGTGCCACCGAAGACAGGGGCTTTGGTGGCTACACCTTC.

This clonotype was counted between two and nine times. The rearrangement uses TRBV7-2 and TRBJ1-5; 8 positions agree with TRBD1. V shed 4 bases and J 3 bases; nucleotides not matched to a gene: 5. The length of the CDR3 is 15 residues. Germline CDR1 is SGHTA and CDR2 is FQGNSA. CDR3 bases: TGTGCCAGCAGCTCCGAGGACAGGGTCAATCAGCCCCAGCATTTT. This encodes CASSSEDRVNQPQHF.

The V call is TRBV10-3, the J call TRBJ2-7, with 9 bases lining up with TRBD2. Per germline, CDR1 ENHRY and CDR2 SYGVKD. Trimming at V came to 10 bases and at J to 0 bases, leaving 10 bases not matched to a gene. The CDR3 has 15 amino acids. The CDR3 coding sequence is TGTGCCAGCAGCTCCTCTAGCGGGGACTCCTACGAGCAGTACTTC. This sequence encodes CASSSSSGDSYEQYF.

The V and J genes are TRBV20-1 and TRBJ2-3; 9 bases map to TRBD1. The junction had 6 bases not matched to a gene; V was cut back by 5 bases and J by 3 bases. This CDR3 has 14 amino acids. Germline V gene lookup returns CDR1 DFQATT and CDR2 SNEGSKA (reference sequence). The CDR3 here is CSAAPGTGTDTQYF. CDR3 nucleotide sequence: TGCAGTGCTGCCCCCGGGACAGGGACAGATACGCAGTATTTT.

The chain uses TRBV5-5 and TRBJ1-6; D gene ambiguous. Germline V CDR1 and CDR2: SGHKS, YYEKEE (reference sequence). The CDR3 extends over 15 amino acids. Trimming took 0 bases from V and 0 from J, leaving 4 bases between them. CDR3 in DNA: TGTGCCAGCAGCTTGGTCAGCTCCTATAATTCACCCCTCCACTTT. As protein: CASSLVSSYNSPLHF.

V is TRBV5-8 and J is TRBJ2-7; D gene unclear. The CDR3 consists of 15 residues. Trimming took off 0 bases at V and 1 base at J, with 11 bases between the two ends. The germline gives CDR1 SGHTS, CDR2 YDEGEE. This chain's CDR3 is CASSLAYSLSYEQYF. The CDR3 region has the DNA TGTGCCAGCAGCTTGGCATACAGTTTATCCTACGAGCAGTACTTC.